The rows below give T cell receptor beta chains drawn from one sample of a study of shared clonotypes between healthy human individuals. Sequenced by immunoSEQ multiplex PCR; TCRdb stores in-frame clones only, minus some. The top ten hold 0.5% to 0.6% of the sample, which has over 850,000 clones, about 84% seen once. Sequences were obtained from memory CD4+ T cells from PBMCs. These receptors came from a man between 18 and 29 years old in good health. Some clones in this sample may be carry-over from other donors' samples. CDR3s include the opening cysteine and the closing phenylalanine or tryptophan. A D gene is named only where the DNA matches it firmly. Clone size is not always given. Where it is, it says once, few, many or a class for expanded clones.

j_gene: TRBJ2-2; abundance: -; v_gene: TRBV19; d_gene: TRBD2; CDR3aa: CASSIPQWGGTNTGELFF; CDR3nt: TGTGCCAGTAGTATTCCCCAATGGGGAGGGACGAACACCGGGGAGCTGTTTTTT
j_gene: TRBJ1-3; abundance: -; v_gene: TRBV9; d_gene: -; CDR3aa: CASSLNPPDRLSGNTIYF; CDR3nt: TGTGCCAGCAGCCTAAACCCCCCCGACAGGCTATCTGGAAACACCATATATTTT
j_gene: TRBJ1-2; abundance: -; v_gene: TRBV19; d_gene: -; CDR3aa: CASSIGSILGAGYTF; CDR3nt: TGTGCCAGTAGTATTGGCAGCATCCTGGGGGCTGGCTACACCTTC
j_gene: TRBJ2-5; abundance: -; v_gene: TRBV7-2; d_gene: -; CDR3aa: CASSLLTGSQYF; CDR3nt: TGTGCCAGCAGCTTGCTTACAGGGAGCCAGTACTTC
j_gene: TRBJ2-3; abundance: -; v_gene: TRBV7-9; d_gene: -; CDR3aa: CASSLHSTLDTQYF; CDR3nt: TGTGCCAGCAGCTTGCACTCAACTCTGGATACGCAGTATTTT
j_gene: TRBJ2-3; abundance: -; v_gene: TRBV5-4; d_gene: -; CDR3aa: CASSLASSTDTQYF; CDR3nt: TGTGCCAGCAGCTTAGCCAGTTCAACAGATACGCAGTATTTT
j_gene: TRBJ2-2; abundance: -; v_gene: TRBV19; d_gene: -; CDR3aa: CASTSGDGTGELFF; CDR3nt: TGTGCCAGTACCTCGGGGGATGGCACCGGGGAGCTGTTTTTT
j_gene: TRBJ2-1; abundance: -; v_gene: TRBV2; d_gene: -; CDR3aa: CASLGPRNEQFF; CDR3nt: TGTGCCAGCTTAGGACCCCGCAATGAGCAGTTCTTC
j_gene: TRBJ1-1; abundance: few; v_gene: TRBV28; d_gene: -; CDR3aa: CVVREGYGRTEAFF; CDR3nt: TGTGTTGTCCGGGAGGGGTATGGAAGGACTGAAGCTTTCTTT
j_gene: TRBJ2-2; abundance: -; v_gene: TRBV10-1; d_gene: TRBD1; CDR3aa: CASSERTGGSGELFF; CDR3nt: TGCGCCAGCAGTGAAAGGACAGGGGGTTCCGGGGAGCTGTTTTTT
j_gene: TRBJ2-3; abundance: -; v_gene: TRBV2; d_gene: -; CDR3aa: CASSVRVGDTQYF; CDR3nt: TGTGCCAGCAGTGTTAGGGTGGGAGATACGCAGTATTTT
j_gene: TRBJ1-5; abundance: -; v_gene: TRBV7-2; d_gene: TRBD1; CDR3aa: CASSQTGVWPQHF; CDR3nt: TGTGCCAGCAGCCAGACAGGGGTGTGGCCCCAGCATTTT
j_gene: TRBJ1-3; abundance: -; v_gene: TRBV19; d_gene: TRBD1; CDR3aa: CASSSGTAYGNTIYF; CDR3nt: TGTGCCAGTAGTAGCGGGACAGCGTATGGAAACACCATATATTTT
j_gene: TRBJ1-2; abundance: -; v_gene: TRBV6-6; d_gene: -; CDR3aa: CASSLDSNYGYTF; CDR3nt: TGTGCCAGCAGTCTGGACTCCAACTATGGCTACACCTTC
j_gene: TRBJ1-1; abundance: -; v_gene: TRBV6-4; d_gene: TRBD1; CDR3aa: CASSVTQGVTEAFF; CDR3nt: TGTGCCAGCAGTGTGACACAGGGGGTCACTGAAGCTTTCTTT
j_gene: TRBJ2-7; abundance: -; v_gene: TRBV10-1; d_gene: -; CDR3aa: CASSESPQGYEQYF; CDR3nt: TGCGCCAGCAGTGAGTCGCCACAGGGCTACGAGCAGTACTTC
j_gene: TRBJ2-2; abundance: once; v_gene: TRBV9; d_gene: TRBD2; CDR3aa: CASSKIAGGIGELFF; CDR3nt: TGTGCCAGCAGTAAGATAGCGGGAGGGATCGGGGAGCTGTTTTTT
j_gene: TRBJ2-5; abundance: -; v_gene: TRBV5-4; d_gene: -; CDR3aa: CASSSPGQETQYF; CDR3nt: TGTGCCAGCAGTTCGCCGGGCCAAGAGACCCAGTACTTC
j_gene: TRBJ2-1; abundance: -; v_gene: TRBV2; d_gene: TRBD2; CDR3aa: CASTRGTSGSGEQFF; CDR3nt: TGTGCCAGCACGAGGGGGACTAGCGGGAGCGGTGAGCAGTTCTTC
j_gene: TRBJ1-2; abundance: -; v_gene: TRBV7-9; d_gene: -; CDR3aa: CASSLDSYYGYTF; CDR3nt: TGTGCCAGCAGCTTAGACAGCTACTATGGCTACACCTTC
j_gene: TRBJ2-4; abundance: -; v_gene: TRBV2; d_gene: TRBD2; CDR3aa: CASRGLAGVKNIQYF; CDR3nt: TGTGCCAGCAGGGGACTAGCGGGAGTAAAAAACATTCAGTACTTC
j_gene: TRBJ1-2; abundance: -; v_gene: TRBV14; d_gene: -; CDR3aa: CASSSGGWRVDYGYTF; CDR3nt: TGTGCCAGCAGCTCTGGCGGATGGAGGGTGGACTATGGCTACACCTTC
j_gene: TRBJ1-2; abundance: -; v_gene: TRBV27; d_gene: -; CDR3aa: CASSLRAGENYGYTF; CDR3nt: TGTGCCAGCAGTTTAAGGGCAGGGGAAAACTATGGCTACACCTTC
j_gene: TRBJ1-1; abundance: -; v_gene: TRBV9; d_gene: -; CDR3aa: CASSPRDANTEAFF; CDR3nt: TGTGCCAGCAGCCCGCGGGATGCGAACACTGAAGCTTTCTTT
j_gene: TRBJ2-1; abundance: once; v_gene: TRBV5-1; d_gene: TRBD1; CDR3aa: CASSLLTGGYNEQFF; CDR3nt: TGCGCCAGCAGCTTGTTGACAGGGGGATACAATGAGCAGTTCTTC
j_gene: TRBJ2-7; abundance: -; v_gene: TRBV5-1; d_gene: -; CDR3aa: CASSLGPRGRDNPYEQYF; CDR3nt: TGCGCCAGCAGCTTGGGCCCTCGGGGGCGGGATAACCCCTACGAGCAGTACTTC
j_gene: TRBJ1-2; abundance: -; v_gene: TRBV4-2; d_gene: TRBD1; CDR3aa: CASSHLITGTEVGYTF; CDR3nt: TGTGCCAGCAGCCATCTCATAACCGGGACAGAGGTCGGCTACACCTTC
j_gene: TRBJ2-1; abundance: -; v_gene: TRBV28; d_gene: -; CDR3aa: CASRPRGTGGSNEQFF; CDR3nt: TGTGCCAGCAGGCCGAGGGGGACCGGGGGTAGCAATGAGCAGTTCTTC
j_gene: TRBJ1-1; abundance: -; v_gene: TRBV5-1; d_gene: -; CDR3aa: CASSLNRQLNTEAFF; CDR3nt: TGCGCCAGCAGCTTGAACAGACAGTTGAACACTGAAGCTTTCTTT
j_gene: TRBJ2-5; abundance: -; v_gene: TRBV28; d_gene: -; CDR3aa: CASSLGRQYQETQYF; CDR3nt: TGTGCCAGCAGTTTAGGCAGACAGTACCAAGAGACCCAGTACTTC
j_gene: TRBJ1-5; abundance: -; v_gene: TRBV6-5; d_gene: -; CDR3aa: CASSDLLGQPQHF; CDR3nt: TGTGCCAGCAGTGACCTTTTAGGCCAGCCCCAGCATTTT
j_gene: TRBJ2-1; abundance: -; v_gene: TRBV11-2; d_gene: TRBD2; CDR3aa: CASSFGTSELLPNEQFF; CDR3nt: TGTGCCAGCAGCTTTGGGACTAGCGAGCTACTTCCTAATGAGCAGTTCTTC
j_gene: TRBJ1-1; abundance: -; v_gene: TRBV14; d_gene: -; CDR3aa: CASSPNARTGADLNTEAFF; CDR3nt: TGTGCCAGCAGCCCGAACGCTCGGACGGGAGCTGACTTGAACACTGAAGCTTTCTTT
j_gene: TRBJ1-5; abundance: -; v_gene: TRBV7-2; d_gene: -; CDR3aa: CASSLHRGNQPQHF; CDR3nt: TGTGCCAGCAGCCTTCACAGGGGCAATCAGCCCCAGCATTTT
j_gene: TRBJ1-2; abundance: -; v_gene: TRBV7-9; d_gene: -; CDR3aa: CASSLLGASNYGYTF; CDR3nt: TGTGCCAGCAGCTTATTAGGGGCTTCTAACTATGGCTACACCTTC
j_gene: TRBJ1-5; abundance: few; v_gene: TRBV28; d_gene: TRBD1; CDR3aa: CASREQGAWGQPQHF; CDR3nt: TGTGCCAGCAGGGAGCAGGGGGCATGGGGACAGCCCCAGCATTTT
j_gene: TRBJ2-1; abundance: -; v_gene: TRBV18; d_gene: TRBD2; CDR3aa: CASSPRSGLAGSNEQFF; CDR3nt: TGTGCCAGCTCACCACGTTCCGGACTAGCGGGCTCGAATGAGCAGTTCTTC
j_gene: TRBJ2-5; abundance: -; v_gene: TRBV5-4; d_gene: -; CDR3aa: CASSFQMETQYF; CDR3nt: TGTGCCAGCAGCTTTCAGATGGAGACCCAGTACTTC
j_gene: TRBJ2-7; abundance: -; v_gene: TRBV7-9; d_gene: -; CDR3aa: CASSSREGLGEQYF; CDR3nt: TGTGCCAGCAGCTCCAGGGAAGGGTTGGGCGAGCAGTACTTC